This TCR beta chain was sequenced for a study of cytomegalovirus exposure and HLA in healthy donors. Looking at the study overall: Earlier sequencing of some 180 million T cells yielded around 120 million unique TCR beta sequences. Overall study results and limits: Previously analyzed data showed that most TCR beta V segments were productive at a frequency of about 87% or about 30%. Likely technical artifact: a cluster of highly shared sequence variants. Accurate prediction of HLA-A and HLA-B alleles (for most subjects) was reportedly achieved from TCR beta sequences.

This clone has just a few counts. Its target is not known. Germline V CDR1 and CDR2: SGDLS, YYNGEE. This CDR3 contains 15 residues. V was pared by 0 bases and J by 3 bases, with 12 bases between. The primer mix had 60 Vbeta and 13 Jbeta primers. Measured with immunoSEQ multiplex PCR; TCRdb has only the in-frame clones, and not every one. The sample has under 250,000 clones, roughly 73% seen once. Material: PBMCs. This sequence was found in a boy aged 5 to 17 in good health and CMV-seronegative. This chain uses TRBV9 with TRBJ1-2; maybe TRBD1 (6 bases). CDR3 region: CASSVDQGPDYGYTF. In nucleotides, the CDR3 is TGTGCCAGCAGCGTAGATCAGGGGCCCGACTATGGCTACACCTTC.